The clone carrying this T cell receptor (beta chain) was picked up one time. Reverse transcription used roughly 0.5 to 1 ug RNA and random hexamers. TCRdb re-derived calls from the immunoSEQ multiplex PCR reads in MiXCR, one entry per CDR3 protein. Altogether about 210,000 distinct CDR3 sequences are present, 95% being singletons, with the ten largest covering around 0.099%. These data originate in a study of CD8 T cells in Susac syndrome. The T cells that were sequenced for TCR beta were CD8+ and CD4+ cells from blood. Patients with stable or active relapsing-remitting disease, all of them treatment-naive, made up the multiple sclerosis controls. From germline, CDR1 is LGHDT and CDR2 YNNKEL (reference sequence). The CDR3 spans 16 residues. Trimming removed 4 bases from V and 9 bases from J; junction bases left unmatched: 18.

The J gene is TRBJ2-7, the V gene TRBV3-1, with 7 bases aligning to TRBD1. What was sequenced was CD4+ T cells from PBMCs. The clonotype was recovered from a human donor with multiple sclerosis. The CDR3 is CASSRGTAQAGGGQYF. Written as DNA, the CDR3 is TGTGCCAGCAGCCGAGGGACAGCTCAAGCCGGCGGAGGGCAGTACTTC.